This section outlines one TCR beta chain sequence together with its context. The sample comes from a study of technical replicates of blood from a few donors. The V end was cut by 4 bases, the J end by 0 bases, with 7 bases between. The CDR3 spans 13 residues. CDR1 is MNHEY and CDR2 is SMNVEV in the germline V gene (reference sequence). Only in-frame clones appear in the TCRdb table, and some are missing; sequencing was by immunoSEQ multiplex PCR. The sample yields fewer than 70,000 clones, around 84% seen once. The clonotype originates from a human donor in good health. Some clones in this sample may be carry-over from other donors' samples. Sequencing used PBMCs. The chain joins TRBV27 to TRBJ2-7, with D hard to call. The CDR3 DNA reads as TGTGCCAGCAGTTCGTACAACTCCTACGAGCAGTACTTC. This encodes CASSSYNSYEQYF.